This T cell receptor beta chain was obtained from a study of blood T cell repertoires in COVID-19 (dated by TCRdb to 2020 to 2021). At the level of the whole study: The collaborator samples originated in the United States, Italy and Spain and spanned the acute and convalescent phases of COVID-19. Deeply sampled blood TCRbeta repertoires from subjects exposed to, actively infected with, or recovered from COVID-19 were included in the dataset. HLA class I and class II types, where available, came from metadata supplied by the sample provider rather than from assay-based typing. The samples were drawn from the first 160 participants of the ongoing ImmuneRACE study and from some 1,300 subjects provided by 6 global collaborators. The repertoires were released in a freely available public database meant as a resource for research on the immune response to SARS-CoV-2. A de-identified subject ID, COVID-19 status, age in years and sex were almost always included in the sample metadata. The prospective study material was composed of cDNA or gDNA derived from T cells, B-cell-depleted T cells, or PBMCs. Study-wide conclusions, independent of this receptor: The amount of clinical and demographic metadata varied by source and participant and was provided uncurated.

Participants in the prospective study were aged roughly 18 to 100 years, lived in 24 United States geographic areas, and enrolled through a virtual design. In the prospective study, cohorts were assigned on the basis of participant-reported clinical history obtained from a screening survey and a study questionnaire. A participant counted as exposed if, within 2 weeks of entering the study, that participant had been in contact with someone who had a PCR-confirmed or clinician-diagnosed COVID-19 case. Each participant in the prospective study had whole blood, serum and a nasopharyngeal or oropharyngeal swab collected by mobile phlebotomists. Over an approximately 2-month period, participants in the prospective study had the option of providing additional blood draws and questionnaires. Before DNA extraction, blood samples from the prospective study were shipped at room temperature or frozen. From a lookup of the germline V gene, CDR1 and CDR2 are MDHEN and SYDVKM. V ends up 4 bases short and J 7 bases short, with an unmatched junction base count of 11. Reading from cysteine to phenylalanine, the CDR3 counts 16 amino acids. Of all the DNA, just the CDR3 is kept, 48 bases in frame from base 1.

As to this clone: Its cognate antigen has yet to be identified. Qualities for individual bases were not recorded, and no much larger clone is one base off.

TCRbeta CDR3 regions were amplified from genomic DNA using the immunoSEQ Assay, a bias-controlled multiplex PCR. In the source study's methods: The number of nucleated cells in each sample was estimated by amplification of reference gene primers within the assay. To quantify the absolute abundance of each unique TCRbeta CDR3 rearrangement, sequence reads were collapsed and filtered. Productive Simpson clonality was computed per sample as the square root of Simpson's diversity index over productive rearrangements. This is the immuneACCESS table as TCRdb keeps it, with only in-frame sequences that have V and J called. A part of the clones is gone; compared with another copy, unresolved V genes explain less than half, and the rest is unexplained. V and J calls and clone size are given by that table; D and trimming were obtained from the DNA. The sample includes fewer than 150,000 clones, with around 80% observed a single time. Of the sample, under 2% is held by the ten largest clones.

This TCR derives from a woman aged 18-29 years who had been exposed to COVID-19. Sequenced: PBMCs or T cells enriched from blood (not recorded which). The V gene is TRBV28 and the J gene is TRBJ2-7; 12 central nucleotides agree with TRBD2. CDR3 protein: CASSSPSGRASREQYF. In nucleotide form, the sequence is TGTGCCAGCAGTTCCCCTAGCGGGAGGGCCTCTAGAGAGCAGTACTTC.